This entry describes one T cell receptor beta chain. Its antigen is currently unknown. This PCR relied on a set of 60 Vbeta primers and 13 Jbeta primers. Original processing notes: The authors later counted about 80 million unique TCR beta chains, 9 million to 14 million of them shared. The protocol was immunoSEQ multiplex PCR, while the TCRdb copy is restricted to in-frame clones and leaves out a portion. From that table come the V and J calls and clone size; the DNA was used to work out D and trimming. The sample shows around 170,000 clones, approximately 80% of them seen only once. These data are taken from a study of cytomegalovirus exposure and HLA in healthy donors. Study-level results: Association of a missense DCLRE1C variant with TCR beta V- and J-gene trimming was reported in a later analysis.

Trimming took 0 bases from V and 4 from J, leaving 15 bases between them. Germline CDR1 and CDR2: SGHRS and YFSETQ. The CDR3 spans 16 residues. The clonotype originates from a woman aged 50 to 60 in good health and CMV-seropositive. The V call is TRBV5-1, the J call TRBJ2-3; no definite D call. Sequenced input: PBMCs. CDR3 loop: CASSLGSTAISDTQYF. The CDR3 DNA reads TGCGCCAGCAGCTTGGGTTCCACTGCTATATCAGATACGCAGTATTTT.